This T cell receptor beta chain is from a study of Graves' ophthalmopathy and Graves' hyperthyroidism. The overall study: Peripheral blood was obtained at first diagnosis, ahead of any treatment. Study outcomes and limitations: Sensitivity reached 70.59% and specificity 72% to 80% when the model predicted ophthalmopathy progression.

Investigators amplified TCR beta CDR3 regions from RNA transcripts. First-round RT-PCR used HTBI primers; second-round multiplex PCR followed. TCRdb reprocessed the multiplex PCR reads with MiXCR, giving one entry per CDR3 protein. This table holds around 600,000 distinct CDR3 sequences, about 41% found once. Remarks on this clonotype: Antigen unknown. At one end, the junction sequence differs from germline, possibly due to a read error.

The germline V gene has CDR1 SGDLS and CDR2 YYNGEE. The CDR3 has 17 residues. Ophthalmopathy cases showed moderate-to-severe activity, scoring CAS ≥3 and NOSPECS ≥4, with duration under 3 months. Isolation of PBMCs was performed using roughly 10 ml of fresh peripheral blood. J is TRBJ1-1 and V is TRBV9; 8 nucleotides match TRBD1. Specimen: peripheral blood. The source of this sequence is an adult man with Graves' ophthalmopathy. CDR3 sequence: CASSQEGTGLMNTEAFF. The CDR3 nucleotides read TGCGCCAGCAGCCAAGAGGGGACAGGACTCATGAACACTGAAGCTTTCTTT.